This TCR beta chain was observed in a study of cytomegalovirus exposure and HLA in healthy donors. Notes on the study in general: The authors enumerated 150 to 200 TCR beta chains as linked to cytomegalovirus. Reports showed the classifier diagnosing cytomegalovirus status with high specificity and sensitivity. CMV antigen specificity was confirmed in vitro for a few CMV-associated chains.

Concerning this clone itself: The target antigen is unknown.

The repertoire was sequenced with immunoSEQ multiplex PCR; TCRdb's copy has only in-frame clones and lacks some. Here the sample spans hundreds of thousands of clones, 70% to 90% being singletons. Germline V lookup: CDR1 MNHEY, CDR2 SVGAGI. V shed 5 bases, J shed 5 bases, and the junction held 9 bases outside the gene matches. The CDR3 loop spans 15 amino acids. V gene TRBV6-5 combines with J gene TRBJ1-1; 9 bases are shared with TRBD1. The sequenced sample consisted of PBMCs. The sequence derives from a woman younger than 30 in good health and CMV-seronegative. The CDR3 reads CASSKSGTGRTEAFF. CDR3 DNA sequence: TGTGCCAGCAGTAAATCCGGGACAGGGCGGACTGAAGCTTTCTTT.